The rows below give T cell receptor beta chains drawn from one sample of a study of blood T cell repertoires in COVID-19. Clones were sequenced by immunoSEQ multiplex PCR, and TCRdb holds only the in-frame ones, with some missing. The data contain 180,000 or so clones, around 80% of them singletons. Sequencing was done on a sample of peripheral blood. The receptors here all came from a woman of 80 years or more with active or convalescent COVID-19. The conserved cysteine and the conserved F or W are not part of the CDR3 here. Fields, in order: V gene, J gene, CDR3 protein.

TRBV4-1	TRBJ2-5	ASSQDRGRPWETQY
TRBV6-4	TRBJ1-1	ASSDGGRSEAF
TRBV19	TRBJ1-6	ASSIGTGRTPLH
TRBV28	TRBJ2-1	ASSLSMSGEQF
TRBV27	TRBJ1-1	ASSKRTGGDAEAF
TRBV6-2/TRBV6-3	TRBJ2-1	ASTPSRLGQRGEQF
TRBV2	TRBJ2-3	ASSDGPGDTQY
TRBV5-1	TRBJ2-1	ASSLSYNEQF
TRBV6-5	TRBJ2-1	ASNRGQGSNEQF
TRBV28	TRBJ2-7	ASSLLEIVYEQY
TRBV4-1	TRBJ1-2	ASSQDAGRVGGYGYT
TRBV7-2	TRBJ2-7	ASRGLPPYEQY
TRBV29-1	TRBJ1-4	SVEAEMEKLF
TRBV6-1	TRBJ2-1	ASSESVTVYNEQF
TRBV4-2	TRBJ1-1	ASSSVQGAAF
TRBV4-1	TRBJ2-1	ASSHLDRGERNEQF
TRBV4-2	TRBJ1-2	ASSQPGQGDYGYT
TRBV5-1	TRBJ2-7	ASSSLSSYEQY
TRBV2	TRBJ1-5	ASSLMAGGGYSNQPQH
TRBV19	TRBJ1-2	ASSVARYGYT
TRBV19	TRBJ2-2	ASSVGQGVPGELF
TRBV3-1/TRBV3-2	TRBJ2-3	ASSQGLAGGDTQY
TRBV9	TRBJ2-6	ASSVDPGGTGANVLT
TRBV15	TRBJ1-6	ATSRDRFNSPLH
TRBV30	TRBJ1-3	AWSSGNSGNTIY
TRBV11-2	TRBJ2-1	ASSLAAGGLNEQF
TRBV4-3	TRBJ2-7	ASSHQFSPNHEQY
TRBV27	TRBJ1-1	ASSQGALVNTEAF